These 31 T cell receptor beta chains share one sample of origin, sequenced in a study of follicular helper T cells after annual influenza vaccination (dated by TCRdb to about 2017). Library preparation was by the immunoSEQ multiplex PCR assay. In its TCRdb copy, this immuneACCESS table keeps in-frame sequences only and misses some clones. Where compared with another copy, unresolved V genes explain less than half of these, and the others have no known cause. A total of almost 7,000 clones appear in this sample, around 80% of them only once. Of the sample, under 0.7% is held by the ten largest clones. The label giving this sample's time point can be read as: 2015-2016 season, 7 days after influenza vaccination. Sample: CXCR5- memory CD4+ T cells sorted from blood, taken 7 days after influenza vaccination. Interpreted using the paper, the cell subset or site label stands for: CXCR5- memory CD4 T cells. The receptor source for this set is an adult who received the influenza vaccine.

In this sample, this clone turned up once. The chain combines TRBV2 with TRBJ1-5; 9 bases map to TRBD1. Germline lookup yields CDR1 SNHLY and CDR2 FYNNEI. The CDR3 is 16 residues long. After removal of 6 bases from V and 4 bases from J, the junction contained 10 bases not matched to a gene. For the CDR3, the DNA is TGTGCCAGCAGCCATCGGACAGGGGTCGCAAATCAGCCCCAGCATTTT. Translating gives CASSHRTGVANQPQHF. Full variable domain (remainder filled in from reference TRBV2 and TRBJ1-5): EPEVTQTPSHQVTQMGQEVILRCVPISNHLYFYWYRQILGQKVEFLVSFYNNEISEKSEIFDDQFSVERPDGSNFTLKIRSTKLEDSAMYFCASSHRTGVANQPQHFGDGTRLSIL.

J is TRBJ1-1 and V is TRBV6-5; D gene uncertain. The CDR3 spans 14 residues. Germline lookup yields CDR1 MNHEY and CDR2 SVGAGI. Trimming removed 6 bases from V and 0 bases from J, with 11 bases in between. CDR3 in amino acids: CASSRSGMNTEAFF. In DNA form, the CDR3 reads TGTGCCAGCAGCCGGTCGGGGATGAACACTGAAGCTTTCTTT.

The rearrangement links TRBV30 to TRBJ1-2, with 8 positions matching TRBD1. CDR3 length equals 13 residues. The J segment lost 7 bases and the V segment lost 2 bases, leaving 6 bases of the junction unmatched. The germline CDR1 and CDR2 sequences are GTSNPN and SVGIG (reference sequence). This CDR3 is CAWSHTGGGGYTF. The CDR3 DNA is TGTGCCTGGAGTCACACAGGGGGGGGTGGCTACACCTTC.

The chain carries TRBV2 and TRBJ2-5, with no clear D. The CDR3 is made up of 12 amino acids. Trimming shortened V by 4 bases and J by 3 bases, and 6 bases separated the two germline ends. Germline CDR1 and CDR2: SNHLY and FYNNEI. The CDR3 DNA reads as TGTGCCAGCAGTGCGGAGAAAGAGACCCAGTACTTC. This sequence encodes CASSAEKETQYF.

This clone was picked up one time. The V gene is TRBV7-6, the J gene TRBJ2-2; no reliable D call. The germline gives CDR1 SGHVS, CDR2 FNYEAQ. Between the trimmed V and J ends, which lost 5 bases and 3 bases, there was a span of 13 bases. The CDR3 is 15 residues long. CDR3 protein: CASSTIGEYTGELFF. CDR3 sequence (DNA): TGTGCCAGCAGCACTATCGGCGAGTACACCGGGGAGCTGTTTTTT.

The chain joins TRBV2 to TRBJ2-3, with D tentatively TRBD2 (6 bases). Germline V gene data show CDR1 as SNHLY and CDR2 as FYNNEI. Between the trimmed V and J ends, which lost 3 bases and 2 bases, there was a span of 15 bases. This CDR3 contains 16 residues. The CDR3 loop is CASSEGGAVATDTQYF. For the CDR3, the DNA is TGTGCCAGCAGTGAGGGGGGAGCGGTCGCCACAGATACGCAGTATTTT.

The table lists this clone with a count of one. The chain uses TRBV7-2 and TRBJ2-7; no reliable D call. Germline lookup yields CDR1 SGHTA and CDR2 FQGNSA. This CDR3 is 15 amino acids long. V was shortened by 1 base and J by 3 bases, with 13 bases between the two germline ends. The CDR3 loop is CASSLGGSMHYEQYF. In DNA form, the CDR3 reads TGTGCCAGCAGCTTAGGGGGTAGTATGCACTACGAGCAGTACTTC.

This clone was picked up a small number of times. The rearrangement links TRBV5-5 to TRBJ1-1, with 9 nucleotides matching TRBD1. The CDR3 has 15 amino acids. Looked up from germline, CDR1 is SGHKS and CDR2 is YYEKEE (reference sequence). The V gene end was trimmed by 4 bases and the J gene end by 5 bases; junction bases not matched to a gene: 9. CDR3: CASSTGTGRATEAFF. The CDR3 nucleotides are TGTGCCAGCAGCACCGGGACAGGGCGCGCTACTGAAGCTTTCTTT.

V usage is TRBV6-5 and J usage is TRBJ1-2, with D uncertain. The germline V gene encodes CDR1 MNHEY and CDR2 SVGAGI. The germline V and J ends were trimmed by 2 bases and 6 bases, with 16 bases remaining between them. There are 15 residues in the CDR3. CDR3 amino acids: CASSYVGGGKDGYTF. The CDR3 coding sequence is TGTGCCAGCAGTTACGTTGGAGGCGGCAAAGATGGCTACACCTTC.

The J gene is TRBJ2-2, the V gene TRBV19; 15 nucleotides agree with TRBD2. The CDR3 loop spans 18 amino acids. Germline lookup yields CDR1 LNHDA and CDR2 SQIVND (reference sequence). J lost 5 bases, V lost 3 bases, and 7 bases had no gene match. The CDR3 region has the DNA TGTGCCAGTAGTATGTGGACTAGCGGGAGGGCCGGGACCGGGGAGCTGTTTTTT. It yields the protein CASSMWTSGRAGTGELFF.

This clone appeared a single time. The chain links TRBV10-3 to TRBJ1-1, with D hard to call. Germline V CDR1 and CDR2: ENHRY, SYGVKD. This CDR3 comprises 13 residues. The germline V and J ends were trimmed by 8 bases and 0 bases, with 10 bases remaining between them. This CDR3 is CAILGTLNTEAFF. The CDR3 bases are TGTGCCATCTTAGGCACGCTGAACACTGAAGCTTTCTTT.

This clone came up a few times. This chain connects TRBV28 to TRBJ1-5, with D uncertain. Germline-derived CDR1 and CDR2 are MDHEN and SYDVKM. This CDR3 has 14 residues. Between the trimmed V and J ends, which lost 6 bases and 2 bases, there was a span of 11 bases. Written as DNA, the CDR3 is TGTGCCAGCAGCCCTTTTGAGGGCAATCAGCCCCAGCATTTT. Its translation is CASSPFEGNQPQHF.

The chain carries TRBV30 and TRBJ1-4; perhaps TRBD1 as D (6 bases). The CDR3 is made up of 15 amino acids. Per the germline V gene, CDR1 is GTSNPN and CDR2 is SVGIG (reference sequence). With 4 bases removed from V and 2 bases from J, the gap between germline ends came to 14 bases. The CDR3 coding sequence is TGTGCCTGGAACCCGACAGGATTGACTAATGAAAAACTGTTTTTT. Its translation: CAWNPTGLTNEKLFF.

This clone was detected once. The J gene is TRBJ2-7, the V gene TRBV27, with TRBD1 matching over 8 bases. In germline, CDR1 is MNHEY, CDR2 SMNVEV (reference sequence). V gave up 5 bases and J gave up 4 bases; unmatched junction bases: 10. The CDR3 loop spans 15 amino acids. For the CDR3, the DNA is TGTGCCAGCAGTCCAGGACAGGGCCCACAGTACGAGCAGTACTTC. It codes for CASSPGQGPQYEQYF.

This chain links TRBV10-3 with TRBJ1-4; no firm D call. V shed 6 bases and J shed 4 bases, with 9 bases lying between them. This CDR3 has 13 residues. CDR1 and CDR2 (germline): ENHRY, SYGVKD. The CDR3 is CAIRRADNEKLFF. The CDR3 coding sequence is TGTGCCATCAGGAGGGCCGATAATGAAAAACTGTTTTTT.

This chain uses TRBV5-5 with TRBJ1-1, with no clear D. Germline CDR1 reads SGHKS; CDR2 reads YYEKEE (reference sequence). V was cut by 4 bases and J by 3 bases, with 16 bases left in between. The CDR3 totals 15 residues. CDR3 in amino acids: CASSPVSVRDTEAFF. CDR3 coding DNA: TGTGCCAGCAGCCCGGTCTCCGTGCGGGACACTGAAGCTTTCTTT.

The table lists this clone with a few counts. CDR3 sequence: CASRSGTGNSPLHF. The CDR3 bases are TGCGCCAGCAGATCCGGGACAGGGAATTCACCCCTCCACTTT. This rearrangement joins TRBV10-2 to TRBJ1-6; 9 nucleotides agree with TRBD1. With 6 bases clipped from V and 7 bases from J, the junction kept 4 bases outside the gene matches. The CDR3 runs 14 residues. The germline gives CDR1 WSHSY, CDR2 SAAADI.

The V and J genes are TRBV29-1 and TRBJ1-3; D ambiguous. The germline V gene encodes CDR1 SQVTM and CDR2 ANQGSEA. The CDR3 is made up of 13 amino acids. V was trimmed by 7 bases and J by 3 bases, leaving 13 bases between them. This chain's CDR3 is CSAEVGSGNTIYF. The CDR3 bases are TGCAGCGCTGAGGTGGGCAGTGGAAACACCATATATTTT. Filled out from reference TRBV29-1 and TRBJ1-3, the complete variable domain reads SAVISQKPSRDICQRGTSLTIQCQVDSQVTMMFWYRQQPGQSLTLIATANQGSEATYESGFVIDKFPISRPNLTFSTLTVSNMSPEDSSIYLCSAEVGSGNTIYFGEGSWLTVV.

In nucleotides, the CDR3 is TGCGCCAGCAGCCAAGAAGGCGCCGCTTACAGTCGGTCCGGGGAGCTGTTTTTT. Translating it yields CASSQEGAAYSRSGELFF. The rearrangement uses TRBV4-1 and TRBJ2-2; the D is unclear. V dropped 0 bases and J dropped 6 bases, with 20 bases sitting between them. The V gene's germline CDR1 is MGHRA and CDR2 YSYEKL. The CDR3 runs 18 residues.

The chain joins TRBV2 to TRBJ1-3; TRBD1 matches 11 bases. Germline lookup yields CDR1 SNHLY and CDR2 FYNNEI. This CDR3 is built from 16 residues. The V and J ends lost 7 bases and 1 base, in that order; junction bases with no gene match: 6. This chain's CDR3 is CASTTGQGASGNTIYF. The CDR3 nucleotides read TGTGCCAGCACTACTGGACAGGGGGCATCTGGAAACACCATATATTTT.

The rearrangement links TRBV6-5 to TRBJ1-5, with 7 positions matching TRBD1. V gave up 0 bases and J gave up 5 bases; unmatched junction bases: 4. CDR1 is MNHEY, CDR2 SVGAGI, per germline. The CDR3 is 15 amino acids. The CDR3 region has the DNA TGTGCCAGCAGTTACTCGGGGACAGACCATCAGCCCCAGCATTTT. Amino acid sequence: CASSYSGTDHQPQHF.

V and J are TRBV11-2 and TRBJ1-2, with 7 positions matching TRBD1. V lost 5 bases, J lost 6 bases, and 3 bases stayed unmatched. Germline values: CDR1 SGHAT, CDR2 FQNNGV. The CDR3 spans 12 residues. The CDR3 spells CASSAQGNGYTF. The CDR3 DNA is TGTGCCAGCAGCGCACAGGGGAATGGCTACACCTTC.

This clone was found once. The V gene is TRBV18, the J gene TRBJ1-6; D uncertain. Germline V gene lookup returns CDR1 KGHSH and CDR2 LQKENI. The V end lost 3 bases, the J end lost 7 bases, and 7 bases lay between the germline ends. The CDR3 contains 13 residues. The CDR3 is CASSPGTNSPLHF. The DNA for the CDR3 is TGTGCCAGCTCACCGGGAACCAATTCACCCCTCCACTTT.

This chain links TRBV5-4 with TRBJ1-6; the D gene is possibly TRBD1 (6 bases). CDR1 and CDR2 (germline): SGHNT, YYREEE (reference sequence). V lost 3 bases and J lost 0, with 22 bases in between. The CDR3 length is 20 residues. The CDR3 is CASSSGAGGMTSSYNSPLHF. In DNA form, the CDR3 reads TGTGCCAGCAGCTCGGGGGCCGGGGGAATGACGAGCTCCTATAATTCACCCCTCCACTTT.

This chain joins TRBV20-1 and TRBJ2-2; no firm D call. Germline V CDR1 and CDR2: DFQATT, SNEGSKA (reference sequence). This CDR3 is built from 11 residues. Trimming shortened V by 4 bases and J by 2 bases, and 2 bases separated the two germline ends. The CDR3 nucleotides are TGCAGTGCTATAAACACCGGGGAGCTGTTTTTT. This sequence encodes CSAINTGELFF.

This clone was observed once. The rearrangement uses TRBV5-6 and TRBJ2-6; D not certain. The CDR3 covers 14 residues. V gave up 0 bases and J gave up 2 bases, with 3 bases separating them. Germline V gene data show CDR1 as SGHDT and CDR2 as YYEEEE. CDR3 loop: CASSLGPGANVLTF. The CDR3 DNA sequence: TGTGCCAGCAGCTTGGGACCTGGGGCCAACGTCCTGACTTTC.

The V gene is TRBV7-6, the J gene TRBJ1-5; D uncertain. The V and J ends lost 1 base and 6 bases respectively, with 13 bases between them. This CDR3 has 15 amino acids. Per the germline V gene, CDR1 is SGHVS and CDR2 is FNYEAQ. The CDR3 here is CASSLEADRVQPQHF. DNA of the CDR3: TGTGCCAGCAGCTTAGAAGCAGATCGGGTTCAGCCCCAGCATTTT.

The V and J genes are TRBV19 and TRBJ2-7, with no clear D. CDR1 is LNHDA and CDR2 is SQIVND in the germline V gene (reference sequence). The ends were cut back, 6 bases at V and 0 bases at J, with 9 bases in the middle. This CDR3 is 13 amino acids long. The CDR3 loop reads CASRDLFSYEQYF. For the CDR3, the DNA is TGTGCCAGTAGGGACCTTTTCTCCTACGAGCAGTACTTC. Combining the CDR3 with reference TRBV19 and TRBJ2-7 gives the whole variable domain DGGITQSPKYLFRKEGQNVTLSCEQNLNHDAMYWYRQDPGQGLRLIYYSQIVNDFQKGDIAEGYSVSREKKESFPLTVTSAQKNPTAFYLCASRDLFSYEQYFGPGTRLTVT.

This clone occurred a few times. CDR3 bases: TGTGCCAGCGGTGGGGGACCTTGGGATTCCCATGAGCAGTTCTTC. Protein sequence: CASGGGPWDSHEQFF. The V and J genes are TRBV9 and TRBJ2-1; either TRBD1 or TRBD2 may fit D (5 bases each). With 7 bases removed from V and 8 bases from J, the gap between germline ends came to 22 bases. Germline V gives CDR1 SGDLS, CDR2 YYNGEE. This CDR3 is 15 amino acids long.

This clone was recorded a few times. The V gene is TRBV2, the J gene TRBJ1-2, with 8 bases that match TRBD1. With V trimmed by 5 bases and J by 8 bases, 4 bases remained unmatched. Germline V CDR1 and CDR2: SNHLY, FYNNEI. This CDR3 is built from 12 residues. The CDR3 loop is CASSPGGAGYTF. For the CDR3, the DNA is TGTGCCAGCAGTCCAGGGGGCGCAGGCTACACCTTC. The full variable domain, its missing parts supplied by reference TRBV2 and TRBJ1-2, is EPEVTQTPSHQVTQMGQEVILRCVPISNHLYFYWYRQILGQKVEFLVSFYNNEISEKSEIFDDQFSVERPDGSNFTLKIRSTKLEDSAMYFCASSPGGAGYTFGSGTRLTVV.

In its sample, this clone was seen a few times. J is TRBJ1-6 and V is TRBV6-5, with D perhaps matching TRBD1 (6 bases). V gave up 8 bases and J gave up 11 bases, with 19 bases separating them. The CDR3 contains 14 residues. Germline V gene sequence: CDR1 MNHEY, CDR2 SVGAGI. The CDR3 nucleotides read TGTGCCAGCGCCCTCGGGGACACTAGGACACCCCTCCACTTT. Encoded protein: CASALGDTRTPLHF.